The TCR beta chain under discussion was sequenced for a study of blood T cell repertoires in COVID-19. Study-level background: From T cells, B-cell-depleted T cells, or PBMCs came the material, which was cDNA or gDNA.

Authors' analysis steps: Reference gene primer amplification gave estimated nucleated cell counts. Libraries were prepared by immunoSEQ multiplex PCR; TCRdb keeps only in-frame clonotypes and omits some of them. For V, J and clone size, that table is used; D and trimming come from the DNA. The sample has approximately 280,000 clones; roughly 91% are singletons. The J segment lost 0 bases and the V segment lost 6 bases, leaving 17 bases of the junction unmatched. There are 20 residues in the CDR3. Germline CDR1 and CDR2: SNHLY and FYNNEI. Recruitment covered over 20 US areas and drew participants whose ages spanned roughly 18 to 100 years. Participants had their cohort set by participant-reported clinical history.

The sequence was collected from a woman aged 55-70 years who had recovered from COVID-19. Sequences were obtained from PBMCs or T cells enriched from blood (not recorded which). V usage is TRBV2 and J usage is TRBJ2-1, with 10 nucleotides matching TRBD2. Written as DNA, the CDR3 is TGTGCCAGCAGCGGGGGGGGCCGACTAGCGGGCATGAGCTCCTACAATGAGCAGTTCTTC. It specifies CASSGGGRLAGMSSYNEQFF.